This TCR beta chain was documented in a study of cytomegalovirus exposure and HLA in healthy donors. Worth noting for this clone: Its antigen is currently unknown.

The study's findings and limits: A previous analysis found most TCR beta V segments productive roughly 90% or roughly 30% of the time. Analyzed later, association rates of TCRs varied across HLA loci, with DRB1 most and HLA-C fewest.

In the PCR, 60 Vbeta and 13 Jbeta primers were used. Clones were sequenced by immunoSEQ multiplex PCR, and TCRdb holds only the in-frame ones, with some missing. The sample contains fewer than 65,000 clones, approximately 77% of which appear only once. The CDR3 runs to 17 residues. Trimming removed 4 bases from V and 3 bases from J; junction bases left unmatched: 10. Looked up from germline, CDR1 is GTSNPN and CDR2 is SVGIG (reference sequence). Sequenced sample: PBMCs. The clonotype was recovered from a woman aged 40 to 50 in good health and CMV-seropositive. V usage is TRBV30 and J usage is TRBJ2-1; 12 bases map to TRBD2. In nucleotides, the CDR3 is TGTGCCTGGACCCTTTTTCGGACTAGCGGGGTCTACAATGAGCAGTTCTTC. Translation gives CAWTLFRTSGVYNEQFF.